The present T cell receptor (beta chain) was sequenced within a study of cytomegalovirus exposure and HLA in healthy donors (dated 2017 in TCRdb). Describing the broader study: An earlier analysis of approximately 550 of the donors reported 276 Gb of sequence data and 117 million unique TCR beta sequences from 190 million or so T cells. Both class I and class II loci were covered by HLA typing, at four-digit resolution. Among over 350 genotyped donors of the cohort, an average of about 240,000 unique TCR beta nucleotide sequences were sequenced per donor, approximately 20% of them non-productive. The study profiled the T cell repertoires of 500 to 800 subjects by immunosequencing and related them to cytomegalovirus serostatus. All discovery cohort repertoires had been generated on a single sequencing platform. The number of donors typed differed by locus, with about 629-630 for A, B, C, DRB1 and DQB1, around 500 for DQA1, under 610 for DPA1, and some 440 for DPB1. An earlier analysis of 500 to 650 of the donors applied high-throughput TCR beta sequencing to assess whether each TCR beta V gene segment acted as functional or pseudogenic. Along with the roughly 610-subject first cohort, a separate validation cohort of over a hundred different subjects was used. The study was designed to test whether signatures of past pathogen exposure could be identified by cataloging public T cell receptors. To study patterns of TCR occurrence, a later analysis re-analyzed previously published TCR beta repertoires from 550 to 800 donors and added high-resolution HLA genotyping. Because of strong linkage in the cohort, four or five DR-DQ haplotypes were treated as single units for association and clustering. To predict cytomegalovirus infection status, the study brought together high-throughput TCR immunosequencing, statistical association of individual TCRs with disease status, and machine learning. Rather than using new phenotypic data, the later analysis identified candidate immune exposures from TCR beta sequences and from how often those sequences occurred across donors. Genome-wide SNP genotypes for about three fifths of the roughly 670 donors were used in a later genetic analysis, which treated that subset as a discovery cohort. Donor age, sex, ethnicity and CMV serostatus were collected together with the repertoire data. Of the roughly 400 genotyped donors, 65% to 90% fell in the genetic ancestry cluster associated with self-reported Caucasian donors. An early release that covered 640 HLA-typed donors contained approximately 300 gigabases of sequencing data and 85 million to 100 million unique TCR sequences. Beyond this particular receptor, the publication reports: In a later genetic analysis, a missense DCLRE1C variant was associated with V-gene and J-gene trimming of TCR beta chains, and the association was replicated in an independent cohort. Strong co-occurrence of HLA alleles, especially DR and DQ, made assigning TCR associations to individual alleles difficult. Broadly in line with IMGT annotations, most TCR beta V segments showed up in productive rearrangements about 87% or about 30% of the time in an earlier analysis of about 500 of the donors. Several of the top co-occurrence clusters appeared to be linked to parvovirus B19, influenza, CMV and Epstein-Barr virus, according to a later analysis. Because counts were too low, roughly 18 rarely observed V segments, including chromosome 9 orphons, were left out of the earlier analysis of some 600 of the donors. Presence/absence analyses assumed roughly uniform sequencing depth across donors, an assumption that may not hold. The study listed around 160 TCR beta chains as associated with cytomegalovirus. Some IMGT-functional V segments, including TRBV6-2 and TRBV6-3, could not be told apart with the 87-base-pair reads, so those segments were excluded. The classifier was reported to diagnose cytomegalovirus status with high specificity and sensitivity in both the original and validation cohorts. According to a later analysis, TCR association rates differed among HLA loci, with DRB1 alleles showing the most associated TCRs and HLA-C alleles showing the fewest. Because HLA typing was unavailable for some donors at each locus, only the typed subset was used in association tests. In a later analysis, most CMV-associated TCR beta chains were found to appear HLA-restricted, with HLA associations seemingly driven largely by CMV exposure. Specific HLA alleles were associated with 15,000 to 20,000 TCR beta sequences at a false discovery rate of 0.05 in a later analysis. Most TCR sequences were seen in very few donors, while some public TCRs were found in many individuals. Compared with equally common non-associated chains, HLA-associated TCR beta chains in a later analysis were more clonally expanded and had lower generation probabilities. In this cohort, only TCR beta chains were sequenced, and detectable features were limited by the absence of alpha or paired-chain data. In vitro tests confirmed that a few of the cytomegalovirus-associated TCR beta chains recognize cytomegalovirus antigens. Immune exposure information for the cohort was limited to CMV serostatus. According to a later genetic analysis, donors in an Asian-associated ancestry cluster had fewer N-insertions in productive TCRs than the approximately 650-donor mean. A further reported finding was that TCR beta sequences accurately predicted the HLA-A and HLA-B alleles for most subjects in the first cohort. According to the authors, the approach could potentially be generalized to other disease states and immunological phenotypes. Correlated functional status among segregating V segments might be attributable to linkage disequilibrium, but an unknown experimental factor could not be ruled out. The sequencing pipeline was judged likely to have produced a cluster of highly shared sequence variants as a technical artifact.

The library was made by the immunoSEQ multiplex PCR assay. For the multiplex PCR, a mixture combining 60 forward primers for TCR Vbeta segments and 13 reverse primers for TCR Jbeta segments was used. The CDR3 region of rearranged TCR beta genes was amplified from genomic DNA by a multiplex PCR assay. Amplified TCR beta libraries were sequenced as 87-base-pair reads on the Illumina HiSeq System. As for how the authors treated the data: Across the roughly 600 repertoires, a later analysis counted around 80 million unique TCR beta chains, 9 million to 14 million of which were shared by at least two donors. Raw reads were error-corrected and collapsed into unique sequences by a nearest-neighbor algorithm in which closely related sequences were merged to remove PCR and sequencing errors. V, D and J gene segments were assigned by aligning CDR3 sequences to IMGT reference sequences. For a sequence to be retained, a match of at least six nucleotides to both a V gene segment and a J gene segment was required. A rearrangement was called productive if the CDR3 had no stop codons and remained in frame with V and J, and every other rearrangement was called non-productive. CDR3 was defined by IMGT convention, running from the second conserved V-encoded cysteine to the conserved J-encoded phenylalanine. The earlier analysis of about 640 of the donors excluded any sequence lacking an unambiguous match to a single V gene segment. An earlier analysis of 550 to 650 of the donors classified V segments as functional when productive rearrangements were above 56.7% and as segregating when the standard deviation between donors was above 5%. A statistical classification framework was developed to diagnose cytomegalovirus status using the catalog of TCR beta chain sequences. In a later analysis, V and J genes were assigned by comparing TCR nucleotide sequences against IMGT/GENE-DB human TR gene sequences. A later analysis assigned CDR3 sequences and most-parsimonious VDJ recombination scenarios with the TCRdist pipeline. In a later analysis, every TCR beta chain was defined by the combination of its CDR3 amino acid sequence and its V-gene family, and reads without a unique V-gene family were dropped. In a later analysis, fewer than 600 highly shared, low-generation-probability nucleotide sequences were removed to address suspected cross-contamination and a sequencing artifact. In a later analysis, a clonal expansion index for each public chain was calculated from normalized within-repertoire ranks of inferred template counts. In a later analysis, generation probabilities were computed with a VDJ recombination model fitted to out-of-frame rearrangements, and the resulting probabilities were checked against IGoR. In a later analysis, hypergeometric tests were used to score TCR-TCR, TCR-HLA and TCR-CMV co-occurrence, with a repertoire-size bias correction applied to TCR pairs. False discovery rates were estimated in a later analysis by permuting HLA or CMV assignments 20 times. In a later analysis, co-occurring TCRs were grouped using DBSCAN, with TCRdist sequence similarity added in when clustering inside HLA-allele-positive subsets. For co-occurrence clustering, repertoires with fewer than 30,000 or more than 120,000 public chains were excluded, along with roughly 5 repertoires with anomalous nucleotide sharing. Drawn from immuneACCESS, this table holds only the in-frame rearrangements with V and J called that TCRdb kept. Clones are partly lost; checked studies trace under half to an unresolved V gene and leave the rest unexplained. That table is the source of V, J and clone size, and D and trimming were worked out from the DNA. In this sample the table shows over 75,000 clones, approximately 86% of which occur a single time. The ten largest clones add up to roughly 8.3% of the sample.

The cohort comprised under 700 healthy bone marrow donors. Cohort members were all nominally healthy when sampled, although unrecorded immune exposures were likely present. The donor was CMV seropositive and was included in the group of about 290 seropositive cohort members. Every donor gave a peripheral blood sample, and the peripheral blood mononuclear cells from that sample were used for TCR beta sequencing. The Qiagen DNeasy Blood Extraction Kit was used to extract genomic DNA from the blood cell samples. V gives up 5 bases and J gives up 6 bases, and the segment between their germline ends measures 10 bases. According to the germline V gene (reference sequence), CDR1 reads LNHDA and CDR2 reads SQIVND. CDR3 length: 12 amino acids, cysteine to phenylalanine. The DNA shown is the 36-base CDR3, in frame from base 1. Note on this clone: Its antigen is still unknown. No much larger clone is present one base from it, and per-base qualities are unavailable.

Sample: PBMCs. The chain is assembled from TRBV19 and TRBJ1-1; TRBD1 might be the D gene, on 6 matching bases. The source of this sequence is a young man in good health and CMV-seropositive. The sequence in DNA is TGTGCCAGTAGTCAACAGGGCTCTGAAGCTTTCTTT. It specifies CASSQQGSEAFF.